This TCR beta chain originates from a study of shared clonotypes between healthy human individuals. Notes on this clone: As yet, its antigen is unknown.

Only in-frame clones appear in the TCRdb table, and some are missing; sequencing was by immunoSEQ multiplex PCR. Altogether about 680,000 clones are present, 55% to 85% being singletons, with the ten largest covering around 1.8%. The V and J ends lost 0 bases and 0 bases respectively, with 7 bases between them. This CDR3 is built from 14 residues. Germline V CDR1 and CDR2: GTSNPN, SVGIG (reference sequence). Study outcomes and limitations: Shared clonotypes across all four donors exceeded non-shared ones in generation probability. Blood was the only sampled material, and tissue repertoires likely differ.

This clonotype originated in a woman aged 25 to 39 in good health. The specimen was memory CD4+ T cells sorted from blood. Subset in this sample: CD45RA-negative fraction. The chain is built from TRBV30 and TRBJ2-3; no clear D gene. The CDR3 nucleotides are TGTGCCTGGAGTGTACGAGGCAGCACAGATACGCAGTATTTT. This encodes CAWSVRGSTDTQYF.